This TCR beta chain was captured by sequencing in a study of Graves' ophthalmopathy and Graves' hyperthyroidism. Study-level findings and limits: In predicting ophthalmopathy progression, the model reached roughly 71% sensitivity and around 72% specificity. Researchers report that a 13-signature model separated ophthalmopathy from stable hyperthyroidism, posting less than 90% sensitivity and approximately 81% specificity. Thyroid clonotypes that were expanded above 0.001 frequency mostly also appeared in blood.

Hyperthyroidism in these 18- to 65-year-old patients was newly diagnosed, lasting under 2 months. For repertoire sequencing, the TCR beta CDR3 regions were amplified from RNA transcripts. RT-PCR was first run with HTBI primers, then multiplex PCR in a second round. In TCRdb, the multiplex PCR reads were re-called with MiXCR into one record per CDR3 protein. The sample has about 600,000 distinct CDR3 sequences, 39% seen once. A remark on this clonotype: Its antigen is not known.

Looked up from germline, CDR1 is KGHDR and CDR2 is SFDVKD. Deletions cut 2 bases from V and 4 bases from J, with 11 bases between. The CDR3 totals 15 residues. The V and J genes are TRBV24-1 and TRBJ1-5, with D possibly matching TRBD1 (5 bases). The material sequenced was peripheral blood or thyroid tissue (not recorded which). The sequence was obtained from an adult man with Graves' hyperthyroidism. The CDR3 sequence: CATSDSSGPNQPQHF. The CDR3 coding sequence is TGTGCCACCAGTGATTCCTCGGGGCCGAATCAGCCCCAGCATTTT.